This TCR beta chain was sequenced in a study of T cell responses to AZD1222 COVID-19 vaccine. Data came from immunoSEQ multiplex PCR; TCRdb stores just in-frame clones and leaves some out. The sample has about 160,000 clones; about 92% are singletons. The germline V gene encodes CDR1 SGHNT and CDR2 YENEEA. The CDR3 consists of 16 residues. V lost 5 bases to trimming and J lost 4 bases, with 19 bases between them. The sequenced sample was peripheral blood, obtained 28 days after the second AZD1222 dose. The chain carries TRBV11-3 and TRBJ2-3, with D possibly TRBD1 on 6 matching bases. The source of this sequence is an adult who received the AZD1222 COVID-19 vaccine. CDR3 nucleotide sequence: TGTGCCAGCAGCCCCGGACCCGACAGGATCCCAGATACGCAGTATTTT. Protein product: CASSPGPDRIPDTQYF.